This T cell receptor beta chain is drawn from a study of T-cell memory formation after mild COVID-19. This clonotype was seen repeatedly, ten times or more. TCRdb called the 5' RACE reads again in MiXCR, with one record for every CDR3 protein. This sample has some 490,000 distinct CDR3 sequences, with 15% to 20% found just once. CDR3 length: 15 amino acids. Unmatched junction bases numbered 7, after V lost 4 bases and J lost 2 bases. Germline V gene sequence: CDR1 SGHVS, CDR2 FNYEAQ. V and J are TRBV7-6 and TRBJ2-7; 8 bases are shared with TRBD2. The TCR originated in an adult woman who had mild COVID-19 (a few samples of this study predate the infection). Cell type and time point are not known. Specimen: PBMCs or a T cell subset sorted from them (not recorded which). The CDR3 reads CASSYTSGDAYEQYF. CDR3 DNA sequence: TGTGCCAGCAGCTATACTAGCGGAGACGCCTACGAGCAGTACTTC.